This T cell receptor (beta chain) came from a study of shared clonotypes between healthy human individuals. About the study: Aged 18 to 49, the donors were a couple of women and a few men.

A remark on this clone: No antigen is known for it.

Study-level findings and limits: Sharing of clonotypes among donors was expected to vary with sequencing depth.

V shed 7 bases and J shed 5 bases, with 18 bases lying between them. The CDR3 has 15 residues. From germline, CDR1 is SGHDT and CDR2 YYEEEE. The method was immunoSEQ multiplex PCR; TCRdb's version includes in-frame clones alone and lacks a portion of them. The data show about 1.5 million clones, with over 95% seen just once and approximately 1.1% held by the top ten. The chain couples TRBV5-6 to TRBJ2-2, with D perhaps TRBD1 or TRBD2 (5 bases each). This TCR was recovered from a man aged 30-40 years in good health. Sequencing was performed on naive CD4+ T cells sorted from blood. Subset indicated: CD45RA+ positively selected. The DNA for the CDR3 is TGTGCCAGCTGGCCTAGGGGAGTTGGAACCGGGGAGCTGTTTTTT. Residues: CASWPRGVGTGELFF.